This section outlines one TCR beta chain sequence together with its context. The protocol was immunoSEQ multiplex PCR, while the TCRdb copy is restricted to in-frame clones and leaves out a portion. The repertoire consists of about 250,000 clones, with about 80% occurring once and the leading ten covering about 14%. These data are taken from a study of control samples from healthy donors and cancer patients. V shed 3 bases and J shed 7 bases, with 13 bases lying between them. The CDR3 contains 14 residues. The V gene's germline CDR1 is LGHDT and CDR2 YNNKEL (reference sequence). Material: PBMCs. The clonotype originates from a woman aged 60 to 75 with lung cancer. J is TRBJ1-3 and V is TRBV3-1 (or the pseudogene TRBV3-2); TRBD1 is a possible D gene (5 bases). This CDR3 reads CASSQRDGRNTIYF. The DNA for the CDR3 is TGTGCCAGCAGCCAGCGGGACGGCAGGAACACCATATATTTT.